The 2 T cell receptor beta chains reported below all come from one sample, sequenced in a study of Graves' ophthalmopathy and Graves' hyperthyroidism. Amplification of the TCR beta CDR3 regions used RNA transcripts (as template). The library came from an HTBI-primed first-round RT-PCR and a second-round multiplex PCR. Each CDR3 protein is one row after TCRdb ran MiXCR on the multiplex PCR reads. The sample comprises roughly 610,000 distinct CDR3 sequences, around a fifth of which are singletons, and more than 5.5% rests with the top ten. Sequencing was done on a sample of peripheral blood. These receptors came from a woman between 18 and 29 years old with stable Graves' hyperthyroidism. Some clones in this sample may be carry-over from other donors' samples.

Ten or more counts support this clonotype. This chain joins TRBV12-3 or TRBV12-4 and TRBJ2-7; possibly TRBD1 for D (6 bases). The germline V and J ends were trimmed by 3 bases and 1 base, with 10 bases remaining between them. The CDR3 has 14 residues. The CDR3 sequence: CASSLRDISYEQYF. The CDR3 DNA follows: TGTGCCAGCAGTTTGAGGGACATTTCCTACGAGCAGTACTTC.

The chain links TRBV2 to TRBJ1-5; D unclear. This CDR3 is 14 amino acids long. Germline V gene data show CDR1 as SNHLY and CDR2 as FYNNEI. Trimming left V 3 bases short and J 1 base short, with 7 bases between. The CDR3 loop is CASSDHPSNQPQHF. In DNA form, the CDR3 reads TGTGCCAGCAGTGATCACCCCAGCAATCAGCCCCAGCATTTT. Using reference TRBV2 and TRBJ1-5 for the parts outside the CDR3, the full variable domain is EPEVTQTPSHQVTQMGQEVILRCVPISNHLYFYWYRQILGQKVEFLVSFYNNEISEKSEIFDDQFSVERPDGSNFTLKIRSTKLEDSAMYFCASSDHPSNQPQHFGDGTRLSIL.